This is a list of T cell receptor beta chains from one sample in a study of beta chain features in type 1 diabetes. Measured with immunoSEQ multiplex PCR; TCRdb has only the in-frame clones, and not every one. The sample contains 40,000 to 50,000 clones, 65% to 70% of which appear only once. Input material: Tregs from blood. These receptors all stem from a man between 25 and 39 years old with type 1 diabetes. Some clones in this sample may be carry-over from other donors' samples. The CDR3 runs from the conserved cysteine through the conserved F or W. A D gene is named only where the DNA matches it firmly. Clone size is given for some rows only: seen once, a few or many times, or a class if the clone is expanded.

j_call v_call clone_size cdr3_length d_call cdr3_aa cdr3_nt
TRBJ2-1 TRBV5-1 NA 15 TRBD2 CASSPASGGVNEQFF TGCGCCAGCAGCCCCGCCAGCGGGGGGGTCAATGAGCAGTTCTTC
TRBJ2-2 TRBV6-5 NA 15 NA CASRTPGIHTGELFF TGTGCCAGCAGAACACCCGGGATCCACACCGGGGAGCTGTTTTTT
TRBJ2-5 TRBV2 NA 11 NA CAGGFQETQYF TGTGCCGGGGGGTTCCAAGAGACCCAGTACTTC
TRBJ1-1 TRBV5-6 NA 13 NA CASSQTGNTEAFF TGTGCCAGCAGTCAGACAGGGAACACTGAAGCTTTCTTT
TRBJ2-7 TRBV11-2 NA 16 NA CASSLEVWASSYEQYF TGTGCCAGCAGCTTAGAGGTCTGGGCCAGCTCCTACGAGCAGTACTTC
TRBJ1-2 TRBV9 few 13 NA CASSVREGYGYTF TGTGCCAGCAGCGTGAGGGAAGGCTATGGCTACACCTTC
TRBJ2-2 TRBV19 NA 18 NA CASSNGGQAVANTGELFF TGTGCCAGTAGTAATGGCGGGCAGGCCGTCGCGAACACCGGGGAGCTGTTTTTT
TRBJ1-5 TRBV6-6 NA 14 NA CASSYSGGSQPQHF TGTGCCAGCAGTTACTCAGGGGGATCTCAGCCCCAGCATTTT
TRBJ1-2 TRBV7-2 few 15 NA CASSLGPGLNYGYTF TGTGCCAGCAGCTTAGGGCCAGGGTTAAACTATGGCTACACCTTC
TRBJ2-1 TRBV5-6 NA 14 TRBD2 CASTAGAAYNEQFF TGTGCCAGCACAGCGGGGGCTGCCTACAATGAGCAGTTCTTC
TRBJ1-2 TRBV5-1 NA 15 NA CASSLTEVGGYGYTF TGCGCCAGCAGCCTTACCGAAGTCGGTGGCTATGGCTACACCTTC
TRBJ1-5 TRBV6-1 NA 13 NA CASSEITDQPQHF TGTGCCAGCAGTGAAATCACAGACCAGCCCCAGCATTTT
TRBJ1-6 TRBV10-3 NA 17 NA CAISESRSTNSDSPLHF TGTGCCATCAGTGAGTCGAGATCCACTAATTCCGATTCACCCCTCCACTTT
TRBJ2-1 TRBV5-4 NA 11 NA CASSLRGSQFF TGTGCCAGCTCCCTCAGAGGGTCGCAGTTCTTC
TRBJ2-7 TRBV7-9 few 15 TRBD1 CASSSGQGILMGQYF TGTGCCAGCAGCTCGGGACAGGGGATACTGATGGGGCAGTACTTC
TRBJ2-1 TRBV5-4 few 17 NA CASSQVGGGTDYNEQFF TGTGCCAGCAGCCAAGTGGGAGGCGGGACTGACTACAATGAGCAGTTCTTC
TRBJ1-2 TRBV6-5 NA 15 TRBD1 CASSYWGQKNYGYTF TGTGCCAGCAGTTACTGGGGACAGAAAAACTATGGCTACACCTTC
TRBJ2-7 TRBV5-1 NA 13 TRBD2 CASSGTSGYEQYF TGCGCCAGCAGTGGGACTAGCGGCTACGAGCAGTACTTC
TRBJ2-5 TRBV6-1 NA 13 NA CASSAQTQETQYF TGTGCCAGCAGTGCCCAGACTCAAGAGACCCAGTACTTC
TRBJ2-5 TRBV5-6 NA 16 TRBD2 CASSFGGAQTQETQYF TGTGCCAGCAGCTTCGGGGGGGCCCAAACCCAAGAGACCCAGTACTTC
TRBJ1-2 TRBV7-2 NA 13 NA CASRFRGLGGYTF TGTGCCAGCAGGTTTAGGGGGTTAGGTGGCTACACCTTC
TRBJ2-1 TRBV5-1 few 14 TRBD2 CASSLTSGGPSQFF TGCGCCAGCAGCTTGACTAGCGGGGGGCCGTCGCAGTTCTTC
TRBJ2-3 TRBV18 NA 17 TRBD2 CASSLDPPAGGVDTQYF TGTGCCAGCTCACTGGACCCCCCAGCGGGGGGCGTTGATACGCAGTATTTT
TRBJ1-5 TRBV4-2 few 13 NA CASSVQSNQPQHF TGTGCCAGCAGCGTACAGAGCAATCAGCCCCAGCATTTT
TRBJ2-7 TRBV28 NA 16 TRBD1 CASSSPGTGGTYEQYF TGTGCCAGCAGTTCACCCGGGACAGGGGGAACCTACGAGCAGTACTTC